The sequence of this T cell receptor beta chain was determined in a study of T-cell reconstitution after alpha-beta-depleted transplantation in children. The study, taken as a whole, reports: T-cell numbers and diversity, one year after transplant, stemmed largely from T cells that were newly produced. Expanded graft clones numbering several hundred reportedly gave rise to alpha-beta T cells about two months after transplant. Day-60 TCRbeta diversity that was high in some patients was derived from surviving recipient T cells and thymic progenitors.

This clonotype was seen a handful of times. Its target is not known. Library preparation (for TCRbeta) was performed with unique molecular identifiers. TCRdb ran MiXCR on the PCR reads and lists one entry per CDR3 protein. In the table there are fewer than 150,000 distinct CDR3 sequences, about 9.6% of which are singletons. CDR3 length: 16 amino acids. Germline V gene data show CDR1 as LGHNA and CDR2 as YSLEER. J was trimmed by 4 bases and V by 5 bases; bases with no gene match: 11. The sequence came from a girl under three years old who had a stem cell transplant for combined immunodeficiency, so the T cells may come from the graft donor. The sample consisted of PBMCs, mostly from graft donor cells, taken 180 days after TCRalphabeta/CD19-depleted stem cell transplant. This chain connects TRBV4-3 to TRBJ2-5, with TRBD1 matching 9 bases. The CDR3 region has the DNA TGCGCCAGCAGCTCGACAGGGGGGGCGTCGGGAGAGACCCAGTACTTC. This sequence encodes CASSSTGGASGETQYF.